Below are 13 T cell receptor beta chains sequenced from a single sample in a study of identical twins. MiXCR, run by TCRdb on the 5' RACE reads, gives a single entry per CDR3 protein. The sample includes some 230,000 distinct CDR3 sequences, 6.5% to 8% seen only once; the top ten take roughly 15%. The sample was also linked to a second study, of T cells expressing NK-cell markers.

The sequencing sample was made of CD8+ T cells sorted from blood. The receptors come from a woman younger than 30 in good health.

V gene TRBV9 combines with J gene TRBJ1-2; D might be TRBD1 (5 bases). The germline CDR1 and CDR2 sequences are SGDLS and YYNGEE. Between the trimmed V and J ends, which lost 5 bases and 4 bases, there was a span of 12 bases. This CDR3 contains 13 residues. The chain's CDR3 is CASREDSSYGYTF. CDR3 in DNA: TGTGCCAGCAGAGAAGACAGTTCCTATGGCTACACCTTC.

This clonotype came up many times. For the CDR3, the DNA is TGCGCCAGCAGCCTCCGGGTGATGGCTACAACTAATGAAAAACTGTTTTTT. Amino acid sequence: CASSLRVMATTNEKLFF. The J gene is TRBJ1-4, the V gene TRBV4-3; no firm D call. The germline V and J ends were trimmed by 4 bases and 0 bases, with 15 bases remaining between them. The CDR3 has 17 residues. Germline V gene lookup returns CDR1 LGHNA and CDR2 YSLEER.

This clonotype was detected only a few times. The chain carries TRBV9 and TRBJ2-7; D perhaps matches TRBD2 (5 bases). Germline V gene sequence: CDR1 SGDLS, CDR2 YYNGEE. The CDR3 is made up of 14 amino acids. Trimming removed 0 bases at V and 2 bases at J, with 9 bases between. In DNA form, the CDR3 reads TGTGCCAGCAGCGTAGCTTGGGGAGCCTACGAGCAGTACTTC. It is translated as CASSVAWGAYEQYF.

The genes are TRBV2 and TRBJ1-5, with a possible D match to TRBD1 (5 bases). The CDR3 consists of 15 residues. The germline CDR1 and CDR2 sequences are SNHLY and FYNNEI. V dropped 3 bases and J dropped 3 bases, with 12 bases sitting between them. CDR3 region: CASSEEAGVNQPQHF. For the CDR3, the DNA is TGTGCCAGCAGTGAGGAGGCGGGGGTCAATCAGCCCCAGCATTTT.

The V and J genes are TRBV2 and TRBJ1-2, with D unclear. The CDR3 has 11 residues. The ends were cut back, 10 bases at V and 8 bases at J, with 14 bases in the middle. The germline gives CDR1 SNHLY, CDR2 FYNNEI. The CDR3 is CATGGPRGYTF. The CDR3 region has the DNA TGTGCCACCGGAGGTCCCAGAGGCTACACCTTC. The variable domain in full, with the rest retrieved from reference TRBV2 and TRBJ1-2, is EPEVTQTPSHQVTQMGQEVILRCVPISNHLYFYWYRQILGQKVEFLVSFYNNEISEKSEIFDDQFSVERPDGSNFTLKIRSTKLEDSAMYFCATGGPRGYTFGSGTRLTVV.

At least ten counts were recorded for this clonotype. The chain carries TRBV9 and TRBJ2-1; D perhaps matches TRBD2 (6 bases). Germline V gene lookup returns CDR1 SGDLS and CDR2 YYNGEE. Trimming left V 4 bases short and J 7 bases short, with 15 bases between. This CDR3 is built from 14 residues. CDR3 DNA sequence: TGTGCCAGCAGCCCCCCCGCGGGGAGGAATGAGCAGTTCTTC. Its protein is CASSPPAGRNEQFF.

This clonotype was counted at least ten times. The chain has TRBV5-1 and TRBJ2-3; D gene ambiguous. This CDR3 region has 12 residues. The V and J ends lost 5 bases and 5 bases respectively, with 9 bases between them. Looked up from germline, CDR1 is SGHRS and CDR2 is YFSETQ. The chain's CDR3 is CASREFGDTQYF. The CDR3 bases are TGCGCCAGCAGAGAGTTCGGAGATACGCAGTATTTT. Full variable domain (missing parts from reference TRBV5-1 and TRBJ2-3): KAGVTQTPRYLIKTRGQQVTLSCSPISGHRSVSWYQQTPGQGLQFLFEYFSETQRNKGNFPGRFSGRQFSNSRSEMNVSTLELGDSALYLCASREFGDTQYFGPGTRLTVL.

The table lists this clonotype with many counts. The chain combines TRBV25-1 with TRBJ1-2; 7 bases line up with TRBD1. The CDR3 totals 14 residues. The ends lost 5 bases at V and 8 bases at J; junction bases unmatched: 11. Germline lookup yields CDR1 MGHDK and CDR2 SYGVNS. CDR3 sequence: CASSRLPGGRGYTF. The CDR3 DNA reads TGTGCCAGCAGTCGATTACCAGGGGGTCGGGGCTACACCTTC.

Comment on this clonotype: Sequence at one end of the junction differs from germline and may be a read error. The chain recombines TRBV11-2 with TRBJ2-7; D is possibly TRBD1 or TRBD2 (5 bases each). The CDR3 totals 15 residues. Germline V gene data show CDR1 as SGHAT and CDR2 as FQNNGV. The CDR3 is CASSLGAGESYEQYF. CDR3 bases: TGTGCCAGTAGCTTAGGGGCGGGTGAGTCGTACGAGCAGTACTTC.

On this clonotype: The junction departs from germline at one end; a sequencing error may be responsible. The rearrangement links TRBV29-1 to TRBJ2-2, with TRBD2 identical over 14 bases. CDR1 and CDR2 from the germline V gene are SQVTM and ANQGSEA. CDR3 length: 16 amino acids. The DNA of the CDR3 is TGCAGCGTTGAGTCGGGACTAGCGGGAGCCGCCGGGAAGCTGTTTTTT. Translated: CSVESGLAGAAGKLFF.

In this sample, this clonotype turned up a few times. One junction end disagrees with the germline gene, perhaps due to a read error. The chain joins TRBV12-3 or TRBV12-4 to TRBJ1-4; D is undetermined. This CDR3 has 12 amino acids. CDR3 coding DNA: TGTGCCAGCAGTTTTGGAGTTGAAAGACTGTTTTTT. Encoded protein: CASSFGVERLFF.

This clonotype was counted ten times or more. This chain uses TRBV5-6 with TRBJ2-4, with TRBD1 matching over 8 bases. Germline CDR1 reads SGHDT; CDR2 reads YYEEEE. The ends lost 0 bases at V and 10 bases at J; junction bases unmatched: 3. The CDR3 spans 13 residues. The CDR3 DNA reads as TGTGCCAGCAGCTTGGCCAGGGGGCTGATTCAGTACTTC. It encodes CASSLARGLIQYF.

The V and J genes are TRBV29-1 and TRBJ1-2, with 8 bases lining up with TRBD1. V shed 3 bases, J shed 5 bases, and the junction held 2 bases outside the gene matches. The CDR3 loop spans 12 amino acids. Germline CDR1 is SQVTM and CDR2 is ANQGSEA. The CDR3 DNA reads TGCAGCGTTGAGGGACAGGCATATGGCTACACCTTC. Protein product: CSVEGQAYGYTF.